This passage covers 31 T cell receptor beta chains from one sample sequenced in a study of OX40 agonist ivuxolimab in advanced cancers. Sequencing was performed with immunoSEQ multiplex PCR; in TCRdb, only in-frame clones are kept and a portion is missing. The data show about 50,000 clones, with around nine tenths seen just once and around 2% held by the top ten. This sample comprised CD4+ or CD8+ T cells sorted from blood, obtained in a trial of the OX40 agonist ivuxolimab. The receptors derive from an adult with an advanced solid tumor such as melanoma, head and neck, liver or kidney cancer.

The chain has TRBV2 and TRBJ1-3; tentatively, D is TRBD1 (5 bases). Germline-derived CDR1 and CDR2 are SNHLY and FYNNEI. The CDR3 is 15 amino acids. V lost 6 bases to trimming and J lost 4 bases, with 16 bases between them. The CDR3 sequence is CASRRDHPPGNTIYF. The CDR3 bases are TGTGCCAGCAGGAGGGACCATCCTCCAGGAAACACCATATATTTT.

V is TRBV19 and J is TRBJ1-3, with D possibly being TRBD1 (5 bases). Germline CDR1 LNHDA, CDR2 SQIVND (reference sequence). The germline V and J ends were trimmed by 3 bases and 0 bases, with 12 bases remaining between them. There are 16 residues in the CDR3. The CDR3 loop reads CASSIGHYLSGNTIYF. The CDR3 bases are TGTGCCAGTAGTATCGGACACTACCTCTCTGGAAACACCATATATTTT.

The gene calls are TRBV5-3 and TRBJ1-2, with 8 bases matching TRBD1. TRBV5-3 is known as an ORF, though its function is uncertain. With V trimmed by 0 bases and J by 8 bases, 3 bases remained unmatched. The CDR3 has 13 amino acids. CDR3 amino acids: CARSLAGGAGYTF. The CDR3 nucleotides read TGTGCCAGAAGCTTGGCAGGGGGCGCCGGCTACACCTTC.

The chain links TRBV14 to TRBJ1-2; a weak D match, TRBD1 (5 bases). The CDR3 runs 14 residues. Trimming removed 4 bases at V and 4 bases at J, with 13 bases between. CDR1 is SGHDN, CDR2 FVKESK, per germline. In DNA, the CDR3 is TGTGCCAGCAGCCTTCGGGACGAGGTCTATGGCTACACCTTC. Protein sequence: CASSLRDEVYGYTF.

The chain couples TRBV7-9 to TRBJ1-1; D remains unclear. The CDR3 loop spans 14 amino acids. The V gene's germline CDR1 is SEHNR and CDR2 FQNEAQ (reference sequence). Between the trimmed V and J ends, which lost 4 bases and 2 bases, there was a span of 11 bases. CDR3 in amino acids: CASSSPLGNTEAFF. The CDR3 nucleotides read TGTGCCAGCAGCTCGCCTCTAGGAAACACTGAAGCTTTCTTT.

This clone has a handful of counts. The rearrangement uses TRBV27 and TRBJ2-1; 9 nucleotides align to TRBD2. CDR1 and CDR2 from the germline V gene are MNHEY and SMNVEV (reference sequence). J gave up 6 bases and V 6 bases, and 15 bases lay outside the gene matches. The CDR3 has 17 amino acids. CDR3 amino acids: CASSLRVGTSKSNEQFF. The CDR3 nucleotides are TGTGCCAGCAGCCTCCGGGTCGGGACTAGCAAATCCAATGAGCAGTTCTTC.

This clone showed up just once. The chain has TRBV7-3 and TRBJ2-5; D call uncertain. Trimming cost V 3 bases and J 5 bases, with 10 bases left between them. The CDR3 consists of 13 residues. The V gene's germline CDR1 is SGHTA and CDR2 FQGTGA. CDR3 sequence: CASSFGVLETQYF. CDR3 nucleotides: TGTGCCAGCAGCTTTGGGGTCTTGGAGACCCAGTACTTC.

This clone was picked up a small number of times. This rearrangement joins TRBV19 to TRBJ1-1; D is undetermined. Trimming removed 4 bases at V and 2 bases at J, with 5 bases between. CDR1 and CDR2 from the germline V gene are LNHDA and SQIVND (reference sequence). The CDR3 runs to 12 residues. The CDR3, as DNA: TGTGCCAGTAGTAGAGAAAACACTGAAGCTTTCTTT. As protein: CASSRENTEAFF.

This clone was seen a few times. CDR3 region: CASSHSSTEQYF. The CDR3 nucleotides read TGTGCCAGCAGCCATTCTAGTACCGAGCAGTACTTC. The chain combines TRBV4-2 with TRBJ2-7, with D uncertain. V shed 3 bases and J shed 6 bases, with 9 bases lying between them. This CDR3 spans 12 amino acids. Germline V lookup: CDR1 LGHNA, CDR2 YNFKEQ.

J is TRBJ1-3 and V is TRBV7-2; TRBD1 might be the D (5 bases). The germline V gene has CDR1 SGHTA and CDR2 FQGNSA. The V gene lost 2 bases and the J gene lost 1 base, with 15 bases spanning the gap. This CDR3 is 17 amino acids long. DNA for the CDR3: TGTGCCAGCAGCTTATATGGGGCCGCAGGTTCTGGAAACACCATATATTTT. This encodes CASSLYGAAGSGNTIYF.

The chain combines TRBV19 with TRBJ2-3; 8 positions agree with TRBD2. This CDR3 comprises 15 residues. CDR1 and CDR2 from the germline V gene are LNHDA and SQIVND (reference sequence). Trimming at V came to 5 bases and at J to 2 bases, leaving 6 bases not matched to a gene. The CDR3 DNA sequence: TGTGCCAGTAGTGTTAGCGGGGTGTACACAGATACGCAGTATTTT. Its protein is CASSVSGVYTDTQYF.

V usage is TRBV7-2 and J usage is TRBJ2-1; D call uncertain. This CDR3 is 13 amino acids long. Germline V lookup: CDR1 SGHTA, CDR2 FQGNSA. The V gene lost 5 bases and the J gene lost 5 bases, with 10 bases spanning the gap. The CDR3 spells CASSPSVDNEQFF. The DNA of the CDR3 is TGTGCCAGCAGCCCGTCGGTCGACAATGAGCAGTTCTTC.

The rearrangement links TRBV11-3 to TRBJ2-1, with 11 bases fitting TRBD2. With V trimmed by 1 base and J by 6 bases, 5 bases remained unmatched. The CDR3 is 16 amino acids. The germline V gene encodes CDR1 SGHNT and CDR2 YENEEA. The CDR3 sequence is CASSLGTSGSFNEQFF. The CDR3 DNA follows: TGTGCCAGCAGCTTAGGCACTAGCGGGAGTTTCAATGAGCAGTTCTTC.

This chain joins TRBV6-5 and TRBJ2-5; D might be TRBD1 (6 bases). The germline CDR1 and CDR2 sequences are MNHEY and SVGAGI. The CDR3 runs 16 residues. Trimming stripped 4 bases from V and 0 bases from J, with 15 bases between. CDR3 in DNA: TGTGCCAGCAGTTTATTACAAACAGGGTACCAAGAGACCCAGTACTTC. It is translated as CASSLLQTGYQETQYF.

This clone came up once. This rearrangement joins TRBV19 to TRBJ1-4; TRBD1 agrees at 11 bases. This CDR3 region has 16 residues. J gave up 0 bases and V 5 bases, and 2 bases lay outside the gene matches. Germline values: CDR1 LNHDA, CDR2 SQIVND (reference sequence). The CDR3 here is CASSVGQGATNEKLFF. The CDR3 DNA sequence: TGTGCCAGTAGTGTGGGACAGGGGGCAACTAATGAAAAACTGTTTTTT. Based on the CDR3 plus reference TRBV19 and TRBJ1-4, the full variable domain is DGGITQSPKYLFRKEGQNVTLSCEQNLNHDAMYWYRQDPGQGLRLIYYSQIVNDFQKGDIAEGYSVSREKKESFPLTVTSAQKNPTAFYLCASSVGQGATNEKLFFGSGTQLSVL.

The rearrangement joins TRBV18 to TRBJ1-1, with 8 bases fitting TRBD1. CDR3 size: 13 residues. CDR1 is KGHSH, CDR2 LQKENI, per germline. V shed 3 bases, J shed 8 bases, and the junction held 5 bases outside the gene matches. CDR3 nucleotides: TGTGCCAGCTCACCGGGACAGGATCGGGAAGCTTTCTTT. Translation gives CASSPGQDREAFF. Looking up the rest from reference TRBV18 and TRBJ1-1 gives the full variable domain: NAGVMQNPRHLVRRRGQEARLRCSPMKGHSHVYWYRQLPEEGLKFMVYLQKENIIDESGMPKERFSAEFPKEGPSILRIQQVVRGDSAAYFCASSPGQDREAFFGQGTRLTVV.

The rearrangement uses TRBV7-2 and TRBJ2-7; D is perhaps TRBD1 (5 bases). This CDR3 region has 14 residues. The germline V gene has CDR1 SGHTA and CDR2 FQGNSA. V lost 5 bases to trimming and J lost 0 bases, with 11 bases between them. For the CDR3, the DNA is TGTGCCAGCAGCCCGGACACCATCTCCTACGAGCAGTACTTC. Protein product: CASSPDTISYEQYF.

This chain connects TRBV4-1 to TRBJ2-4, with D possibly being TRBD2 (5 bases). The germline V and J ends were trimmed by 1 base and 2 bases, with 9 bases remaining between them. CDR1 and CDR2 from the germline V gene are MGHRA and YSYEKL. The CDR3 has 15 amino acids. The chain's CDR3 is CASSQVGGPKNIQYF. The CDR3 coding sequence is TGCGCCAGCAGCCAAGTCGGCGGGCCCAAAAACATTCAGTACTTC.

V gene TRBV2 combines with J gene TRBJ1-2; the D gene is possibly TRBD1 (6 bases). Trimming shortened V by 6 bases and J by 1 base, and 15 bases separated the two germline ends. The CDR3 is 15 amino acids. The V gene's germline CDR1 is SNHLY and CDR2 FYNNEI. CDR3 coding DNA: TGTGCCAGCAGACTCGACAGGACTTTTAACTATGGCTACACCTTC. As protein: CASRLDRTFNYGYTF.

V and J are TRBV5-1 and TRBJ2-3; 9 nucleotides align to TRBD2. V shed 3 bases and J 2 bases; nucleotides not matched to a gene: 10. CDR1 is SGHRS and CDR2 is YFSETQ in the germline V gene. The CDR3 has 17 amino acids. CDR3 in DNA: TGCGCCAGCAGCTCAGAGGCGGGGACTAGCATCACAGATACGCAGTATTTT. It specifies CASSSEAGTSITDTQYF.

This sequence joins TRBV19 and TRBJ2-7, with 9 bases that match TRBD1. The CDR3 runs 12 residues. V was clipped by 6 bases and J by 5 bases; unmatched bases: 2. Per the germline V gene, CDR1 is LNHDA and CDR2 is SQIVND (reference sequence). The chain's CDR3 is CASSDRGNEQYF. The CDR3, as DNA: TGTGCCAGTAGCGACAGGGGGAACGAGCAGTACTTC.

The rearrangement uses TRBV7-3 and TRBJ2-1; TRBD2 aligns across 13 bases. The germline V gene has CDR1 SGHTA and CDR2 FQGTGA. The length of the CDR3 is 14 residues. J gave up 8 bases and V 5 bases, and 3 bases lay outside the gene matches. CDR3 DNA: TGTGCCAGCAGCCCAGGACTAGCGGGAGATGAGCAGTTCTTC. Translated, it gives CASSPGLAGDEQFF.

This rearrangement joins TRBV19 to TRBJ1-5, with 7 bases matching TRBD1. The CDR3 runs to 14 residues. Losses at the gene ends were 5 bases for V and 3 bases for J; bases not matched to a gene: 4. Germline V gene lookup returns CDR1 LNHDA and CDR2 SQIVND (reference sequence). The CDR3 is CASSDRASNQPQHF. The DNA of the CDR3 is TGTGCCAGTAGTGACAGGGCGTCCAATCAGCCCCAGCATTTT.

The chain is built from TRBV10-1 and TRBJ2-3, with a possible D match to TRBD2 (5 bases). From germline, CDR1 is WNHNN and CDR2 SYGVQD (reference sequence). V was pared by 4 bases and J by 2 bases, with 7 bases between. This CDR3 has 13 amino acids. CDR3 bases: TGCGCCAGCAGTGGTCGGGACACAGATACGCAGTATTTT. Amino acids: CASSGRDTDTQYF.

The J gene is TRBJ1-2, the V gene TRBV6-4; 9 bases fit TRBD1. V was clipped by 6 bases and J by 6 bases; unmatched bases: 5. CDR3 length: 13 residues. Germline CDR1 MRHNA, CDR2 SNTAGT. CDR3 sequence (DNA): TGTGCCAGCAGCAGACAGGGGGGAGATGGCTACACCTTC. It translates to CASSRQGGDGYTF.

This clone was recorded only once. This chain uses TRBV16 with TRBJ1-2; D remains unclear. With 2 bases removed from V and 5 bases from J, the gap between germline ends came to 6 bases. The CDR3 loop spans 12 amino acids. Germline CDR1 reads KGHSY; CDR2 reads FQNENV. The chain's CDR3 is CASSQRGYGYTF. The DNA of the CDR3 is TGTGCCAGCAGCCAACGCGGATATGGCTACACCTTC. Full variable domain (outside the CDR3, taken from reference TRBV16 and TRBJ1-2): GEEVAQTPKHLVRGEGQKAKLYCAPIKGHSYVFWYQQVLKNEFKFLISFQNENVFDETGMPKERFSAKCLPNSPCSLEIQATKLEDSAVYFCASSQRGYGYTFGSGTRLTVV.

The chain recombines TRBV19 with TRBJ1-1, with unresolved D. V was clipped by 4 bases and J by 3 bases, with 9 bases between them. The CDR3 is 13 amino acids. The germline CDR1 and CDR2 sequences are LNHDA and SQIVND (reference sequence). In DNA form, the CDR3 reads TGTGCCAGTAGTACCCGAGAATACACTGAAGCTTTCTTT. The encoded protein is CASSTREYTEAFF.

In nucleotides, the CDR3 is TGTGCCAGCAGTGAACATCCGGGGTCCTACGAGCAGTACTTC. It specifies CASSEHPGSYEQYF. The V gene is TRBV6-1, the J gene TRBJ2-7; TRBD2 is a possible D gene (5 bases). CDR1 and CDR2 (germline): MNHNS, SASEGT. Trimming cost V 2 bases and J 1 base, with 9 bases left between them. This CDR3 is built from 14 residues.

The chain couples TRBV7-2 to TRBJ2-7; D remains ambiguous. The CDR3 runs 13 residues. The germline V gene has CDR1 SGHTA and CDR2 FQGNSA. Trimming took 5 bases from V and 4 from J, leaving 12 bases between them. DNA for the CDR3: TGTGCCAGCAGCCTCCCCTGGAAGTACGAGCAGTACTTC. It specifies CASSLPWKYEQYF.

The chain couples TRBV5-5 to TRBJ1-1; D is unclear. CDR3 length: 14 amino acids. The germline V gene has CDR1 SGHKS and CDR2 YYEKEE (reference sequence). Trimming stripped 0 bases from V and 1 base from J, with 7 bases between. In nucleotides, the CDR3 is TGTGCCAGCAGCTTGGTGTGGGAGAACACTGAAGCTTTCTTT. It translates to CASSLVWENTEAFF.

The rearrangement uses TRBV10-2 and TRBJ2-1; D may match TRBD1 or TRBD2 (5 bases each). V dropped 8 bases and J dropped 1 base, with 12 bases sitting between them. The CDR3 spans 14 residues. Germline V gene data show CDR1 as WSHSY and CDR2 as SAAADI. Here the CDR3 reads CASRAEGSYNEQFF. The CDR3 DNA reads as TGCGCCAGCCGAGCCGAGGGGTCCTACAATGAGCAGTTCTTC.